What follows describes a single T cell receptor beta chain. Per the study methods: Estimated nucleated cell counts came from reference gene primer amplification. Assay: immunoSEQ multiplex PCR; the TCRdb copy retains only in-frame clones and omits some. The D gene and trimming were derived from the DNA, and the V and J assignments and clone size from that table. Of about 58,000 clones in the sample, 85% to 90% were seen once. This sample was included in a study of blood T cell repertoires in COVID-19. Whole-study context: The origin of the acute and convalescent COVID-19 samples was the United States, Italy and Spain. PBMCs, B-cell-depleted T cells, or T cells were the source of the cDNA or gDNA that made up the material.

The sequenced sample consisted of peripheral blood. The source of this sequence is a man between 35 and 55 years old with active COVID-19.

CDR3 nucleotide sequence: TGTGCCAGCAGCCCACCGACTAATGGACAGAACTATGGCTACACCTTC. As protein: CASSPPTNGQNYGYTF. This sequence joins TRBV5-4 and TRBJ1-2; D is perhaps TRBD1 (6 bases). V gave up 4 bases and J gave up 2 bases, with 18 bases separating them. The CDR3 extends over 16 amino acids. Germline V gene lookup returns CDR1 SGHNT and CDR2 YYREEE (reference sequence).